A selection of T cell receptor beta chains follows, all from one sample in a study. TCRdb analysed the 5' RACE reads with MiXCR anew, one entry per CDR3 protein. The sample shows more than 8,500 distinct CDR3 sequences, more than 20% of them seen only once. Sequenced sample: Tregs sorted from blood. Source of these receptors: a female donor with breast cancer. Each CDR3 is given with its conserved first and last residue. D genes are given only for firm matches. The size field is filled for only some rows; it gives once, few, many or a size class.

j_gene: TRBJ1-2
d_gene: TRBD1
abundance: medium-sized
v_gene: TRBV20-1
CDR3aa: CSARDRGQGARGYTF
CDR3nt: TGCAGTGCTAGAGATCGCGGACAGGGGGCGCGTGGCTACACCTTC

j_gene: TRBJ2-7
d_gene: TRBD2
abundance: medium-sized
v_gene: TRBV7-8
CDR3aa: CASSPKAGGSYEQYF
CDR3nt: TGTGCCAGCAGCCCCAAAGCGGGGGGTTCCTACGAGCAGTACTTC

j_gene: TRBJ1-2
d_gene: -
abundance: medium-sized
v_gene: TRBV12-3/TRBV12-4
CDR3aa: CASSFRGEANYGYTF
CDR3nt: TGTGCCAGCAGTTTTCGGGGGGAAGCTAACTATGGCTACACCTTC

j_gene: TRBJ1-3
d_gene: -
abundance: few
v_gene: TRBV15
CDR3aa: CATSSGQGNTIYF
CDR3nt: TGTGCCACCAGCAGCGGACAGGGAAACACCATATATTTT

j_gene: TRBJ2-7
d_gene: -
abundance: many
v_gene: TRBV27
CDR3aa: CASSQGRWVDEQYF
CDR3nt: TGTGCCAGCAGTCAGGGACGGTGGGTAGACGAGCAGTACTTC

j_gene: TRBJ2-1
d_gene: TRBD2
abundance: medium-sized
v_gene: TRBV5-1
CDR3aa: CASSSGLAGLNEQFF
CDR3nt: TGCGCCAGCAGCTCGGGACTAGCGGGCCTGAATGAGCAGTTCTTC

j_gene: TRBJ1-2
d_gene: -
abundance: medium-sized
v_gene: TRBV12-3/TRBV12-4
CDR3aa: CASSPGLLYGYTF
CDR3nt: TGTGCCAGCAGTCCCGGGCTTCTATATGGCTACACCTTC

j_gene: TRBJ2-1
d_gene: TRBD2
abundance: many
v_gene: TRBV5-1
CDR3aa: CASSLLTSGTTAEQFF
CDR3nt: TGCGCCAGCAGCCTACTCACTAGCGGTACTACGGCTGAGCAGTTCTTC

j_gene: TRBJ1-2
d_gene: -
abundance: many
v_gene: TRBV29-1
CDR3aa: CSVPGAKSPSKGYGYTF
CDR3nt: TGCAGCGTTCCGGGAGCAAAATCCCCCTCGAAAGGCTATGGCTACACCTTC

j_gene: TRBJ2-1
d_gene: TRBD2
abundance: -
v_gene: TRBV10-3
CDR3aa: CAIRGTSQNEQFF
CDR3nt: TGTGCCATCAGGGGGACTAGTCAGAATGAGCAGTTCTTC

j_gene: TRBJ1-6
d_gene: -
abundance: medium-sized
v_gene: TRBV2
CDR3aa: CASSVTTMSSSYNSPLHF
CDR3nt: TGTGCCAGCAGTGTGACTACCATGTCGAGCTCCTATAATTCACCCCTCCACTTT

j_gene: TRBJ2-1
d_gene: -
abundance: many
v_gene: TRBV6-5
CDR3aa: CASSLDPYNEQFF
CDR3nt: TGTGCCAGCAGCCTGGACCCGTACAATGAGCAGTTCTTC

j_gene: TRBJ2-1
d_gene: TRBD2
abundance: few
v_gene: TRBV9
CDR3aa: CAGSVNLAGGPYNEQFF
CDR3nt: TGTGCCGGCAGCGTTAACTTAGCGGGAGGGCCCTACAATGAGCAGTTCTTC

j_gene: TRBJ2-1
d_gene: TRBD2
abundance: many
v_gene: TRBV12-3/TRBV12-4
CDR3aa: CASSLNVGLAGNPSYNEQFF
CDR3nt: TGTGCCAGCAGTTTAAATGTAGGACTAGCGGGTAACCCCTCCTACAATGAGCAGTTCTTC

j_gene: TRBJ2-1
d_gene: TRBD2
abundance: medium-sized
v_gene: TRBV7-9
CDR3aa: CASSSTSGRANEQFF
CDR3nt: TGTGCCAGCAGCTCTACTAGCGGGAGGGCGAATGAGCAGTTCTTC

j_gene: TRBJ2-1
d_gene: -
abundance: -
v_gene: TRBV7-6
CDR3aa: CASSSGTQPNEQFF
CDR3nt: TGTGCCAGCAGCTCCGGGACACAACCTAATGAGCAGTTCTTC

j_gene: TRBJ1-1
d_gene: -
abundance: -
v_gene: TRBV20-1
CDR3aa: CSAPRGRGEALF
CDR3nt: TGCAGTGCTCCGAGGGGGAGGGGCGAAGCTCTCTTT

j_gene: TRBJ1-5
d_gene: TRBD1
abundance: many
v_gene: TRBV4-1
CDR3aa: CASSQERTGIVQPQHF
CDR3nt: TGCGCCAGCAGCCAAGAGAGGACAGGGATAGTACAGCCCCAGCATTTT

j_gene: TRBJ2-7
d_gene: TRBD2
abundance: medium-sized
v_gene: TRBV20-1
CDR3aa: CSARDLAGVGEQYF
CDR3nt: TGCAGTGCTAGAGATCTAGCGGGAGTCGGTGAGCAGTACTTC

j_gene: TRBJ2-1
d_gene: TRBD2
abundance: many
v_gene: TRBV9
CDR3aa: CASSALGGAYNEQFF
CDR3nt: TGTGCCAGCAGCGCGCTTGGGGGGGCCTACAATGAGCAGTTCTTC

j_gene: TRBJ2-7
d_gene: -
abundance: medium-sized
v_gene: TRBV4-1
CDR3aa: CASSQVSGAKYF
CDR3nt: TGCGCCAGCAGCCAAGTTTCTGGTGCGAAGTACTTC

j_gene: TRBJ2-7
d_gene: -
abundance: medium-sized
v_gene: TRBV24-1
CDR3aa: CATSAGRDSYEQYF
CDR3nt: TGTGCCACCAGTGCCGGCAGGGATTCCTACGAGCAGTACTTC

j_gene: TRBJ1-1
d_gene: TRBD1
abundance: medium-sized
v_gene: TRBV4-1
CDR3aa: CASSPTGVGTEAFF
CDR3nt: TGCGCCAGCAGCCCAACAGGGGTTGGGACTGAAGCTTTCTTT

j_gene: TRBJ2-5
d_gene: TRBD2
abundance: many
v_gene: TRBV4-2
CDR3aa: CASSLAGVPQETQYF
CDR3nt: TGTGCCAGCAGCCTAGCGGGAGTGCCTCAAGAGACCCAGTACTTC

j_gene: TRBJ1-1
d_gene: TRBD1
abundance: medium-sized
v_gene: TRBV10-3
CDR3aa: CAIRQGPPNTEAFF
CDR3nt: TGTGCCATAAGACAGGGACCTCCGAACACTGAAGCTTTCTTT

j_gene: TRBJ2-1
d_gene: -
abundance: medium-sized
v_gene: TRBV25-1
CDR3aa: CASSELPANEQFF
CDR3nt: TGTGCCAGCAGTGAACTGCCAGCCAATGAGCAGTTCTTC

j_gene: TRBJ2-1
d_gene: TRBD2
abundance: medium-sized
v_gene: TRBV20-1
CDR3aa: CSARLAGGPFYEQFF
CDR3nt: TGCAGTGCTAGACTAGCGGGAGGGCCTTTCTATGAGCAGTTCTTC

j_gene: TRBJ1-6
d_gene: TRBD1
abundance: many
v_gene: TRBV6-1
CDR3aa: CASTLTGGGINSPLHF
CDR3nt: TGTGCCAGCACCTTGACAGGGGGCGGCATTAATTCACCCCTCCACTTT

j_gene: TRBJ1-2
d_gene: -
abundance: few
v_gene: TRBV6-1
CDR3aa: CASSKDSISGYGYTF
CDR3nt: TGTGCCAGCAGTAAGGACAGTATTAGCGGCTATGGCTATACCTTC

j_gene: TRBJ2-1
d_gene: -
abundance: many
v_gene: TRBV7-3
CDR3aa: CASSLQPISYNEQFF
CDR3nt: TGTGCCAGCAGCTTACAACCGATCTCCTACAATGAGCAGTTCTTC

j_gene: TRBJ2-7
d_gene: TRBD1
abundance: -
v_gene: TRBV6-1
CDR3aa: CATEGSGQGVSEQYF
CDR3nt: TGTGCCACCGAGGGGTCCGGACAGGGGGTCTCCGAGCAGTACTTC

j_gene: TRBJ2-3
d_gene: -
abundance: many
v_gene: TRBV27
CDR3aa: CASSAARNTDTQYF
CDR3nt: TGTGCCAGCAGTGCGGCGAGGAACACAGATACGCAGTATTTT

j_gene: TRBJ1-1
d_gene: TRBD1
abundance: -
v_gene: TRBV5-4
CDR3aa: CASSLATPGTGDMNTEAFF
CDR3nt: TGTGCCAGCAGCTTGGCCACCCCCGGGACAGGGGACATGAACACTGAAGCTTTCTTT

j_gene: TRBJ2-1
d_gene: -
abundance: few
v_gene: TRBV6-5
CDR3aa: CASSRTGRGNEQFF
CDR3nt: TGTGCCAGCAGCCGAACAGGGCGTGGAAATGAGCAGTTCTTC

j_gene: TRBJ1-6
d_gene: -
abundance: medium-sized
v_gene: TRBV6-5
CDR3aa: CASSYGRGYNSPLHF
CDR3nt: TGTGCCAGCAGTTATGGCAGGGGCTATAATTCACCCCTCCACTTT

j_gene: TRBJ2-7
d_gene: -
abundance: many
v_gene: TRBV3-1
CDR3aa: CASSQGSGHGEQYF
CDR3nt: TGTGCCAGCAGCCAAGGTTCAGGGCATGGCGAGCAGTACTTC

j_gene: TRBJ1-5
d_gene: TRBD1
abundance: medium-sized
v_gene: TRBV4-1
CDR3aa: CASSQEARQGAHQPQHF
CDR3nt: TGCGCCAGCAGCCAAGAGGCCAGACAGGGGGCGCATCAGCCCCAGCATTTT

j_gene: TRBJ1-1
d_gene: -
abundance: few
v_gene: TRBV7-6
CDR3aa: CASSLVGDGELGNTEAFF
CDR3nt: TGTGCCAGCAGCTTAGTAGGGGACGGGGAGCTCGGGAACACTGAAGCTTTCTTT

j_gene: TRBJ2-7
d_gene: TRBD2
abundance: many
v_gene: TRBV5-5
CDR3aa: CASSLVPGLDLYEQYF
CDR3nt: TGTGCCAGCAGCTTGGTTCCGGGACTAGATCTCTACGAGCAGTACTTC

j_gene: TRBJ2-1
d_gene: TRBD2
abundance: -
v_gene: TRBV28
CDR3aa: CASSTGLAVALSSYNEQFF
CDR3nt: TGTGCCAGCAGCACTGGACTAGCGGTTGCCCTGAGCTCCTACAATGAGCAGTTCTTC

j_gene: TRBJ1-1
d_gene: -
abundance: few
v_gene: TRBV20-1
CDR3aa: CSATRGDTEACF
CDR3nt: TGCAGTGCTACCAGGGGAGACACTGAAGCGTGCTTT

j_gene: TRBJ2-7
d_gene: -
abundance: once
v_gene: TRBV7-8
CDR3aa: CASSSTREQYF
CDR3nt: TGTGCCAGCAGCTCTACCCGCGAGCAGTACTTC

j_gene: TRBJ2-1
d_gene: -
abundance: -
v_gene: TRBV12-3/TRBV12-4
CDR3aa: CASSLGSSVGGEQFF
CDR3nt: TGTGCCAGCAGTTTAGGCTCGTCGGTTGGAGGGGAGCAGTTCTTC

j_gene: TRBJ2-1
d_gene: -
abundance: -
v_gene: TRBV28
CDR3aa: CASSSERFAAEQFF
CDR3nt: TGTGCCAGCAGTTCCGAGAGGTTTGCGGCTGAGCAGTTCTTC

j_gene: TRBJ2-3
d_gene: -
abundance: few
v_gene: TRBV6-5
CDR3aa: CASSPRQGGPDTQYF
CDR3nt: TGTGCCAGCAGTCCGAGACAGGGAGGTCCAGATACGCAGTATTTT

j_gene: TRBJ1-5
d_gene: -
abundance: many
v_gene: TRBV6-1
CDR3aa: CASSEAFRNQPQHF
CDR3nt: TGTGCCAGCAGTGAAGCCTTCCGAAATCAGCCCCAGCATTTT

j_gene: TRBJ1-1
d_gene: TRBD1
abundance: few
v_gene: TRBV29-1
CDR3aa: CSVQTGQGLTGGTEAFF
CDR3nt: TGCAGCGTCCAAACCGGACAGGGTTTGACTGGGGGCACTGAAGCTTTCTTT

j_gene: TRBJ1-5
d_gene: -
abundance: few
v_gene: TRBV20-1
CDR3aa: CSARLGYGYQPQHF
CDR3nt: TGCAGTGCTAGGCTAGGGTATGGCTATCAGCCCCAGCATTTT

j_gene: TRBJ2-1
d_gene: TRBD1
abundance: -
v_gene: TRBV19
CDR3aa: CASSVQGYNEQFF
CDR3nt: TGTGCCAGTAGTGTACAGGGGTACAATGAGCAGTTCTTC

j_gene: TRBJ2-1
d_gene: -
abundance: -
v_gene: TRBV4-2
CDR3aa: CASSQDPSNELLF
CDR3nt: TGTGCCAGCAGCCAAGATCCGAGTAATGAGCTGCTCTTC

j_gene: TRBJ2-3
d_gene: -
abundance: medium-sized
v_gene: TRBV20-1
CDR3aa: CSARDFSNTDTQYF
CDR3nt: TGCAGTGCTAGAGATTTTTCTAACACAGATACGCAGTATTTT

j_gene: TRBJ1-1
d_gene: TRBD1
abundance: many
v_gene: TRBV6-1
CDR3aa: CASSGAGQGLSAEAFF
CDR3nt: TGTGCCAGCAGTGGGGCGGGACAGGGTCTCTCCGCTGAAGCTTTCTTT

j_gene: TRBJ2-1
d_gene: -
abundance: many
v_gene: TRBV3-1
CDR3aa: CASSQRAAAYEQFF
CDR3nt: TGTGCCAGCAGCCAAAGGGCAGCGGCTTATGAGCAGTTCTTC

j_gene: TRBJ1-5
d_gene: -
abundance: many
v_gene: TRBV19
CDR3aa: CASSIGLHSNQPQHF
CDR3nt: TGTGCCAGTAGTATTGGCCTCCATAGCAATCAGCCCCAGCATTTT

j_gene: TRBJ1-2
d_gene: TRBD1
abundance: -
v_gene: TRBV6-5
CDR3aa: CASSKQGLSGCTF
CDR3nt: TGTGCCAGCAGCAAACAGGGGTTGAGTGGCTGCACCTTC

j_gene: TRBJ1-1
d_gene: -
abundance: few
v_gene: TRBV20-1
CDR3aa: CSASEKSEAFF
CDR3nt: TGCAGTGCTAGCGAAAAGAGTGAAGCTTTCTTT

j_gene: TRBJ2-7
d_gene: -
abundance: -
v_gene: TRBV6-1
CDR3aa: CASRPGRSYEQYF
CDR3nt: TGTGCCAGCAGACCGGGGCGCTCCTACGAGCAGTACTTC

j_gene: TRBJ1-1
d_gene: -
abundance: -
v_gene: TRBV20-1
CDR3aa: CSARASQNLNTEAFF
CDR3nt: TGCAGTGCTAGAGCCAGTCAGAACTTGAACACTGAAGCTTTCTTT

j_gene: TRBJ2-7
d_gene: TRBD1
abundance: medium-sized
v_gene: TRBV4-1
CDR3aa: CASSQDRSGTGAYEQYF
CDR3nt: TGCGCCAGCAGCCAAGATCGTAGTGGGACAGGAGCCTACGAGCAGTACTTC